The 17 T cell receptor beta chains given below trace back to one sample, sequenced in a study of T-cell reconstitution after alpha-beta-depleted transplantation in children. As it was prepared, the TCRbeta library received unique molecular identifiers. One entry per CDR3 protein results from TCRdb running MiXCR on the PCR reads. This sample has about 240,000 distinct CDR3 sequences, with approximately 12% found just once. The starting material was PBMCs from the stem cell graft donor, obtained from the stem cell graft. These receptors all stem from a human donor who donated a stem cell graft to a child with acute lymphoblastic leukemia.

This clonotype was counted ten times or more. The chain uses TRBV20-1 and TRBJ2-4, with TRBD1 identical over 12 bases. J lost 9 bases, V lost 0 bases, and 12 bases had no gene match. The germline CDR1 and CDR2 sequences are DFQATT and SNEGSKA (reference sequence). This CDR3 contains 17 residues. DNA for the CDR3: TGCAGTGCTAGAGAGAGGGACAGGGGGCCAAAGTTTGGCATTCAGTACTTC. This encodes CSARERDRGPKFGIQYF.

This clonotype was counted at least ten times. This sequence joins TRBV5-1 and TRBJ2-1, with 10 bases fitting TRBD2. Germline V CDR1 and CDR2: SGHRS, YFSETQ. The CDR3 has 14 residues. Losses at the gene ends were 2 bases for V and 6 bases for J; bases not matched to a gene: 2. This CDR3 reads CASSFRTSGNEQFF. The CDR3 DNA follows: TGCGCCAGCAGCTTTCGGACTAGCGGCAATGAGCAGTTCTTC.

This chain uses TRBV20-1 with TRBJ2-1; 9 bases are shared with TRBD2. J lost 2 bases, V lost 2 bases, and 10 bases had no gene match. CDR1 is DFQATT, CDR2 SNEGSKA, per germline (reference sequence). This CDR3 is 17 amino acids long. CDR3 residues: CSARWSLAGPAYNEQFF. CDR3 sequence (DNA): TGCAGTGCTAGATGGTCTCTAGCGGGACCCGCCTACAATGAGCAGTTCTTC.

V usage is TRBV2 and J usage is TRBJ2-7; D remains ambiguous. CDR1 and CDR2 (germline): SNHLY, FYNNEI. The CDR3 has 12 residues. The V end lost 3 bases, the J end lost 4 bases, and 7 bases lay between the germline ends. The CDR3 bases are TGTGCCAGCAGTGATGACGCTTACGAGCAGTACTTC. Translating gives CASSDDAYEQYF.

This clonotype occurred many times. The V gene is TRBV10-2, the J gene TRBJ2-3; D is ambiguous. This CDR3 is built from 14 residues. Trimming took 4 bases from V and 6 from J, leaving 14 bases between them. Germline-derived CDR1 and CDR2 are WSHSY and SAAADI. CDR3 nucleotides: TGCGCCAGCAGTGCTGGCGACGGATGGGATACGCAGTATTTT. Protein product: CASSAGDGWDTQYF.

This clonotype occurred many times. The chain uses TRBV20-1 and TRBJ1-5; D may be TRBD1 (5 bases). The CDR3 is made up of 13 amino acids. V lost 4 bases to trimming and J lost 1 base, with 8 bases between them. Germline V CDR1 and CDR2: DFQATT, SNEGSKA (reference sequence). CDR3 sequence reads: CSATGLSNQPQHF. The CDR3 DNA follows: TGCAGTGCTACGGGACTGAGCAATCAGCCCCAGCATTTT.

There are many counts of this clonotype. The V gene is TRBV5-8, the J gene TRBJ1-3; 7 bases map to TRBD1. There are 17 residues in the CDR3. V shed 0 bases, J shed 0 bases, and the junction held 6 bases outside the gene matches. CDR1 is SGHTS, CDR2 YDEGEE, per germline. Here the CDR3 reads CASSLDLGQRSGNTIYF. CDR3 nucleotide sequence: TGTGCCAGCAGCTTGGACCTGGGACAGCGCTCTGGAAACACCATATATTTT.

This clonotype was counted many times. The CDR3 DNA sequence: TGTGCCATCAGCCCCGCCCAATTGGGCGAGCAGTACTTC. It translates to CAISPAQLGEQYF. V gene TRBV10-3 combines with J gene TRBJ2-7; D ambiguous. Trimming left V 6 bases short and J 6 bases short, with 15 bases between. CDR1 is ENHRY, CDR2 SYGVKD, per germline. This CDR3 has 13 amino acids.

This clonotype was counted ten times or more. V and J are TRBV24-1 and TRBJ2-1, with a possible D match to TRBD1 (5 bases). CDR3 length: 17 residues. V was cut by 1 base and J by 1 base, with 13 bases left in between. Germline lookup yields CDR1 KGHDR and CDR2 SFDVKD. For the CDR3, the DNA is TGTGCCACCAGTGATTTTTTGGGGCAGGGATCCTACAATGAGCAGTTCTTC. This encodes CATSDFLGQGSYNEQFF.

This clonotype has at least ten counts. The rearrangement links TRBV29-1 to TRBJ2-3; 10 nucleotides align to TRBD1. The CDR3 has 14 residues. V dropped 7 bases and J dropped 9; count of bases not matched to a gene: 13. Germline CDR1 and CDR2: SQVTM and ANQGSEA. The chain's CDR3 is CSAGRTGGGNTQYF. The CDR3, as DNA: TGCAGCGCCGGACGGACAGGGGGTGGGAACACGCAGTATTTT.

This clonotype has ten or more counts. The chain combines TRBV27 with TRBJ1-1; D gene ambiguous. CDR3 length: 13 amino acids. CDR1 MNHEY and CDR2 SMNVEV come from the germline V gene (reference sequence). The V and J ends lost 5 bases and 1 base respectively, with 8 bases between them. The CDR3 bases are TGTGCCAGCAGTCCCCACAAGAACACTGAAGCTTTCTTT. Protein sequence: CASSPHKNTEAFF.

This clonotype was recorded at least ten times. The chain couples TRBV19 to TRBJ1-3; D not certain. With 7 bases removed from V and 0 bases from J, the gap between germline ends came to 22 bases. The germline CDR1 and CDR2 sequences are LNHDA and SQIVND (reference sequence). This CDR3 spans 18 amino acids. The CDR3 bases are TGTGCCAGTAAGGATCCCACTCGGACGCTATTCTCTGGAAACACCATATATTTT. Protein product: CASKDPTRTLFSGNTIYF.

This clonotype showed up just a few times. J is TRBJ1-5 and V is TRBV20-1; 7 nucleotides align to TRBD1. The CDR3 extends over 15 amino acids. CDR1 and CDR2 (germline): DFQATT, SNEGSKA (reference sequence). V lost 5 bases to trimming and J lost 5 bases; unmatched junction nucleotides: 12. CDR3: CSARPGGRVHQPQHF. Here the CDR3 DNA reads TGCAGTGCTCGTCCAGGGGGAAGGGTTCATCAGCCCCAGCATTTT.

In this sample, this clonotype turned up many times. The chain combines TRBV6-2 or TRBV6-3 with TRBJ1-1; D call uncertain. CDR3 length: 17 amino acids. CDR1 is MNHEY, CDR2 SVGEGT, per germline. The V gene lost 6 bases and the J gene lost 0 bases, with 20 bases spanning the gap. The chain's CDR3 is CASSPYHSTLMNTEAFF. CDR3 sequence (DNA): TGTGCCAGCAGCCCTTATCATTCAACCCTTATGAACACTGAAGCTTTCTTT.

There are many counts of this clonotype. The chain recombines TRBV12-3 or TRBV12-4 with TRBJ2-7, with a weak D call TRBD2 (6 bases). Deletions cut 6 bases from V and 3 bases from J, with 21 bases between. This CDR3 has 16 amino acids. The CDR3 nucleotides are TGTGCCAGCAGCTTCTACGCGGGACTCGATCTCTACGAGCAGTACTTC. It codes for CASSFYAGLDLYEQYF.

This clonotype has ten or more counts. The rearrangement links TRBV28 to TRBJ2-2, with 7 positions matching TRBD2. V gave up 6 bases and J gave up 4 bases; unmatched junction bases: 11. The CDR3 consists of 16 residues. Germline lookup yields CDR1 MDHEN and CDR2 SYDVKM. The CDR3 bases are TGTGCCAGCAGCCCGACGGGAGGAAAGAGCACCGGGGAGCTGTTTTTT. This gives the protein CASSPTGGKSTGELFF.

In this sample, this clonotype turned up many times. The chain recombines TRBV14 with TRBJ2-5; D not certain. The CDR3 contains 14 residues. Trimming left V 4 bases short and J 5 bases short, with 14 bases between. The germline V gene has CDR1 SGHDN and CDR2 FVKESK. The CDR3 nucleotides read TGTGCCAGCAGCCCGGGTATCAGAGTCGAGACCCAGTACTTC. The encoded protein is CASSPGIRVETQYF.